Sequencing of this T cell receptor (beta chain) was carried out in a study of blood T cells in healthy people across ages. Combining a sample-barcoded 5' primer with a J-beta primer mix, a second PCR ran for 7 to 11 cycles. TCRdb called the 5' RACE reads again in MiXCR, with one record for every CDR3 protein. The data show about 830,000 distinct CDR3 sequences, 55% to 65% seen once. The donors, aged roughly 6 to 100, were healthy Caucasians from Russia. The sequenced sample was blood. The receptor was derived from a man aged 25 to 40 in good health.

The CDR3 loop is CAAGTGIDNEQFF. In nucleotides, the CDR3 is TGTGCAGCAGGGACAGGGATAGACAATGAGCAGTTCTTC. The V gene is TRBV25-1, the J gene TRBJ2-1, with TRBD1 matching 9 bases. CDR1 is MGHDK and CDR2 is SYGVNS in the germline V gene. This CDR3 is 13 amino acids long.